The rows below give T cell receptor beta chains drawn from one sample of a study of blood T cell repertoires in COVID-19. Produced via immunoSEQ multiplex PCR; TCRdb's table is partial and in-frame only. The sample lists hundreds of thousands of clones, approximately 82% seen once, with approximately 4% in the top ten. The specimen sequenced was peripheral blood. These receptor sequences come from a woman of 80 years or more with acute or convalescent COVID-19. CDR3s include the opening cysteine and the closing phenylalanine or tryptophan. D genes are given only for firm matches. Only some rows state a clone size, as once, few, many or a class for expanded clones.

D gene | J gene | clone size | V gene | CDR3 DNA | CDR3 protein
TRBD1 | TRBJ1-1 | . | TRBV5-1 | TGCGCCAGCAGCTTGGGACAGGGTTTTACTGAAGCTTTCTTT | CASSLGQGFTEAFF
. | TRBJ2-7 | once | TRBV27 | TGTGCCAGCAGTTCACAGGGATTGAAATACGAGCAGTACTTC | CASSSQGLKYEQYF
. | TRBJ2-2 | . | TRBV2 | TGTGCCAGCACCCAACTTTCTAACACCGGGGAGCTGTTTTTT | CASTQLSNTGELFF
TRBD1 | TRBJ1-1 | . | TRBV10-3 | TGTGCCACCCGATTGGGACAGGGGGCCGAGGAAGCTTTCTTT | CATRLGQGAEEAFF
TRBD1 | TRBJ1-1 | . | TRBV7-9 | TGTGCCAGCAGCTTAGGGGGACAGTGGGATGAAGCTTTCTTT | CASSLGGQWDEAFF
. | TRBJ1-2 | few | TRBV5-8 | TGTGCCAGCAGCTTGGCTTTGACGTCGTTGAGGAGTGGCTACACCTTC | CASSLALTSLRSGYTF
TRBD1 | TRBJ2-1 | . | TRBV19 | TGTGCCAGTAGTATCAGGACAGGAAGGAGCAGGATCTTC | CASSIRTGRSRIF
TRBD1 | TRBJ2-1 | . | TRBV12-3/TRBV12-4 | TGTGCCAGCACCAGAGGACAGGGGAATGAGCAGTTCTTC | CASTRGQGNEQFF
. | TRBJ1-4 | few | TRBV10-3 | TGTGCCATCGGGGAGGGGGGAACTAATGAAAAACTGTTTTTT | CAIGEGGTNEKLFF
TRBD1 | TRBJ2-7 | . | TRBV5-4 | TGTGCCAGCAGCTTCACCGGGACAGGGGGTGACGAGCAGTACTTC | CASSFTGTGGDEQYF